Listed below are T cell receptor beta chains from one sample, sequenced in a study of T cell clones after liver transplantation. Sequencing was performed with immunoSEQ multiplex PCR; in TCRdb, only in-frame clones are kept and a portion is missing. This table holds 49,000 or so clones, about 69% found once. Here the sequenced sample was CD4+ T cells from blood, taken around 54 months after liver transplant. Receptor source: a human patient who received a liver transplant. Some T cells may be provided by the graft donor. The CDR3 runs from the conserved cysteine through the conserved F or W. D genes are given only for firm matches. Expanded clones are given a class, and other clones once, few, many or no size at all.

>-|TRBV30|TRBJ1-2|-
CAWRSPVLSHGYTF
TGTGCCTGGAGATCGCCTGTTTTGTCGCATGGCTACACCTTC
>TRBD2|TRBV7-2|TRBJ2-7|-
CASSLEPSGGAGEQYF
TGTGCCAGCAGCTTAGAGCCTAGCGGGGGGGCGGGCGAGCAGTACTTC
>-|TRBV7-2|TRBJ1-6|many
CASSPLTGSSPLHF
TGTGCCAGCAGCCCGTTGACAGGAAGCTCACCCCTCCACTTT
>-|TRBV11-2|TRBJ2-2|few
CASSLRGAGVATGELFF
TGTGCCAGCAGCTTGAGGGGGGCAGGGGTGGCCACCGGGGAGCTGTTTTTT
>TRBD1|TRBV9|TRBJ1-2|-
CASSGAGTGGFTNYGYTF
TGTGCCAGCAGCGGGGCCGGGACAGGGGGTTTTACTAACTATGGCTACACCTTC
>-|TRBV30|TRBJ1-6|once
CAWSLRTVNSPLHF
TGTGCCTGGAGTTTAAGGACGGTGAATTCACCCCTCCACTTT
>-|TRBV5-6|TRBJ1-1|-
CASRQIGKAEAFF
TGTGCCAGCAGGCAGATTGGAAAAGCTGAAGCTTTCTTT
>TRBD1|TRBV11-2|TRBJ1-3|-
CASSLDRVGGNTIYF
TGTGCCAGCAGCTTGGACAGGGTGGGTGGAAACACCATATATTTT
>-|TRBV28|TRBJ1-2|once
CASSLGGSRYTF
TGTGCCAGCAGTTTAGGGGGGTCCCGCTACACCTTC
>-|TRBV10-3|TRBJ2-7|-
CAIRGVSYEQYF
TGTGCCATCAGGGGGGTCAGTTACGAGCAGTACTTC
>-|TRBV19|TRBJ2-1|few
CASTPRAGGEQFF
TGTGCCAGTACCCCGCGGGCCGGAGGGGAGCAGTTCTTC
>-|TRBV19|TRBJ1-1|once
CASSIAGMNTEAFF
TGTGCCAGTAGTATTGCAGGGATGAACACTGAAGCTTTCTTT
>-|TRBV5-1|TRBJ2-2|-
CASSLEPTGLRTGELFF
TGCGCCAGCAGCTTGGAGCCCACAGGGTTACGCACCGGGGAGCTGTTTTTT
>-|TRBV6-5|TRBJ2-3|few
CASSYKGTQYF
TGTGCCAGCAGTTATAAGGGAACGCAGTATTTT
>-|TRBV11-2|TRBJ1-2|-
CASSLGKPGTVSYGYTF
TGTGCCAGCAGCTTAGGTAAACCCGGGACGGTCTCCTATGGCTACACCTTC
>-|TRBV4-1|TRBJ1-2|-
CASSQDPGRSGYTF
TGCGCCAGCAGCCAAGATCCGGGGCGGTCAGGCTACACCTTC
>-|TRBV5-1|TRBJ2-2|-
CASSPLSGNTGELFF
TGCGCCAGCAGCCCCCTTAGCGGGAACACCGGGGAGCTGTTTTTT
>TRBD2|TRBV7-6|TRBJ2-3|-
CASSRSGISGGGTDTQYF
TGTGCCAGCAGCCGTTCGGGCATTAGCGGGGGGGGCACAGATACGCAGTATTTT
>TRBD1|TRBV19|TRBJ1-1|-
CASSSRTGGITEAFF
TGTGCCAGTAGCTCCAGAACAGGGGGCATCACTGAAGCTTTCTTT
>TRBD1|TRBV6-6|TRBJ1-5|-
CASRVWDREQPQHF
TGTGCCAGCAGGGTATGGGACAGGGAGCAGCCCCAGCATTTT
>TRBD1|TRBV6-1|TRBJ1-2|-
CASSAGQLRNGYTF
TGTGCCAGCAGTGCGGGACAGCTCCGGAATGGCTACACCTTC
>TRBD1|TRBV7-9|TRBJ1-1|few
CASSWTGTEAFF
TGTGCCAGCAGCTGGACAGGCACTGAAGCTTTCTTT
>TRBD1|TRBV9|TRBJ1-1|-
CASSVGDRGDMNTEAFF
TGTGCCAGCAGCGTAGGAGACAGGGGGGACATGAACACTGAAGCTTTCTTT
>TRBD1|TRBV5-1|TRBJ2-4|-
CASSPGQGGDIQYF
TGCGCCAGCAGCCCGGGACAGGGTGGGGACATTCAGTACTTC
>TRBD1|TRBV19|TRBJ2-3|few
CASTRDRGNTDTQYF
TGTGCCAGTACCCGGGACAGGGGGAACACAGATACGCAGTATTTT
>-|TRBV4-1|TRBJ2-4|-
CASSQVSTRLAKNIQYF
TGCGCCAGCAGCCAAGTTTCCACCCGACTAGCCAAAAACATTCAGTACTTC
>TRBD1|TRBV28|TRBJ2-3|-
CASSLLQGRSTDTQYF
TGTGCCAGCAGTTTATTACAGGGGAGAAGCACAGATACGCAGTATTTT
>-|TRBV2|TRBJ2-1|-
CASSFPTGVFAYNEQFF
TGTGCCAGCAGTTTTCCAACCGGGGTTTTTGCCTACAATGAGCAGTTCTTC
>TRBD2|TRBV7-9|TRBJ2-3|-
CASSSNRLAGGRVTDTQYF
TGTGCCAGCAGCTCAAACCGGCTAGCGGGGGGGCGGGTCACAGATACGCAGTATTTT
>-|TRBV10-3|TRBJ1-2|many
CASFRTSADGYTF
TGTGCCAGTTTTCGGACCTCGGCGGATGGCTACACCTTC
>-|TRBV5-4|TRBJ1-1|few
CASSLEAGMNTEAFF
TGTGCCAGCAGCTTGGAAGCAGGCATGAACACTGAAGCTTTCTTT
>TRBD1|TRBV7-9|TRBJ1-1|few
CASSVNRGVGTEAFF
TGTGCCAGCAGCGTTAACAGGGGTGTGGGCACTGAAGCTTTCTTT
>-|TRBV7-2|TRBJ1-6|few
CASSLMLTRSPLHF
TGTGCCAGCAGCCTTATGTTGACACGTTCACCCCTCCACTTT
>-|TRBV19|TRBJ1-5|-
CASSMGGLGGPQHF
TGTGCCAGTAGTATGGGGGGCCTGGGAGGGCCCCAGCATTTT
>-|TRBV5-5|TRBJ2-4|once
CASSPGTYNAQYF
TGTGCCAGCAGCCCCGGGACGTATAATGCTCAGTACTTC
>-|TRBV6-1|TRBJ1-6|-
CASSGDNSPLHF
TGTGCCAGCAGTGGGGATAATTCACCCCTCCACTTT
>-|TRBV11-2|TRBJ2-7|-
CASSPRGSRYEQYF
TGTGCCAGCAGCCCCCGGGGTAGTAGGTACGAGCAGTACTTC
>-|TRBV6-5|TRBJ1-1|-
CASNDGGASREAFF
TGTGCCAGCAACGACGGGGGGGCTTCAAGAGAAGCTTTCTTT
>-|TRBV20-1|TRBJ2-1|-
CSARHYNEQFF
TGCAGTGCCAGACACTACAATGAGCAGTTCTTC
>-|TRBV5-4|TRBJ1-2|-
CASSPGQGRGVGGYTF
TGTGCCAGCAGCCCCGGGCAGGGTAGGGGCGTAGGGGGCTACACCTTC